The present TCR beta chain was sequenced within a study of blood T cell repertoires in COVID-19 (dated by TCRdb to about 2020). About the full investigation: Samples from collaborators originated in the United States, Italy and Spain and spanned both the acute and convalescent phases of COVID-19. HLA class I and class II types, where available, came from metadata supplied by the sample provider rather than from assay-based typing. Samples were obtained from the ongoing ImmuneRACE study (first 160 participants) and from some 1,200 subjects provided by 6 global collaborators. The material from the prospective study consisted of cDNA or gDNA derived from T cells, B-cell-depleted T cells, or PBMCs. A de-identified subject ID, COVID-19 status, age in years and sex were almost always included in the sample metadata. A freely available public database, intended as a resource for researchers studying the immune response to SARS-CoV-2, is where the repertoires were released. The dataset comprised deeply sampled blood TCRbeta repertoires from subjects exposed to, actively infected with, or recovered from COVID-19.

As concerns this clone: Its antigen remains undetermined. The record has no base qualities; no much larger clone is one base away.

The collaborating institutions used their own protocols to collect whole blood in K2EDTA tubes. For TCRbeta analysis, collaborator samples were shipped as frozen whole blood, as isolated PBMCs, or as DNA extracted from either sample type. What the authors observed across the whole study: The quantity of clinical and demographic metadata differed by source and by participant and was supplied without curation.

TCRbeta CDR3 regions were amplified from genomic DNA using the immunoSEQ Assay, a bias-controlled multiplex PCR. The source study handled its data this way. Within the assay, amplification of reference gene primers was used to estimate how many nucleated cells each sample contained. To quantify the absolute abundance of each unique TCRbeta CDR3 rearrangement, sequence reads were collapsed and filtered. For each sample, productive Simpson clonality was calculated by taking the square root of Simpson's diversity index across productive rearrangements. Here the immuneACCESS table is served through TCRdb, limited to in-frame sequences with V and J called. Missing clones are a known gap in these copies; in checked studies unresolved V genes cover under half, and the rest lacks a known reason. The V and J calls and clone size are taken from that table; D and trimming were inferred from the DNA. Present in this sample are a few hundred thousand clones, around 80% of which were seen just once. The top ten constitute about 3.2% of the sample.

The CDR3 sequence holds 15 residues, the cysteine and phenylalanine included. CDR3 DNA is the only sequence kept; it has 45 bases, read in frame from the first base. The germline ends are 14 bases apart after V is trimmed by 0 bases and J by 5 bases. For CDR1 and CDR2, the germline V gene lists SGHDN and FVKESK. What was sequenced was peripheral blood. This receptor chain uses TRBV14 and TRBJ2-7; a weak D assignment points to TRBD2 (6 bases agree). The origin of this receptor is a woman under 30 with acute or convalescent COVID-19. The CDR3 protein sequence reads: CASSQDLREANEQYF. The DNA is TGTGCCAGCAGCCAAGATCTAAGGGAGGCCAACGAGCAGTACTTC.